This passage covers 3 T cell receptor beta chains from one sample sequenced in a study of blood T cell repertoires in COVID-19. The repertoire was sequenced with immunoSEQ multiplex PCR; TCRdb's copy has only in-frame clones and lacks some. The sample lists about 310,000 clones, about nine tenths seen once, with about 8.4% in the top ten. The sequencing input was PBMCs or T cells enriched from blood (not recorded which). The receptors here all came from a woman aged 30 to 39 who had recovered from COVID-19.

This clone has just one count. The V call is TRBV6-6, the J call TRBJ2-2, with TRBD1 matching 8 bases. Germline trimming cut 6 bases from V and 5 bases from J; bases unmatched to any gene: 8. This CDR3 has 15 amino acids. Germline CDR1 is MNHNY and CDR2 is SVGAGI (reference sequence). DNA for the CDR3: TGTGCCAGCAGCCCCGGACAGGGCTGGACCGGGGAGCTGTTTTTT. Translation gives CASSPGQGWTGELFF.

This chain's CDR3 is CAISLGPGGIYGYTF. For the CDR3, the DNA is TGTGCCATCAGTTTGGGGCCAGGGGGCATCTATGGCTACACCTTC. The chain combines TRBV10-3 with TRBJ1-2, with 8 bases aligning to TRBD1. CDR3 length: 15 residues. The V and J ends lost 5 bases and 4 bases, in that order; junction bases with no gene match: 9. Germline assignment: CDR1 ENHRY and CDR2 SYGVKD.

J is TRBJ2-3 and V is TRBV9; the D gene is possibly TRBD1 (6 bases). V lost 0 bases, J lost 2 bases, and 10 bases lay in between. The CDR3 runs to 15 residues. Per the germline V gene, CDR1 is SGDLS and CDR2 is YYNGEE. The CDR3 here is CASSVEGELTDTQYF. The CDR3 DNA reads TGTGCCAGCAGCGTAGAGGGGGAGCTCACAGATACGCAGTATTTT.